Listed below are T cell receptor beta chains from one sample, sequenced in a study of T cell responses to AZD1222 COVID-19 vaccine. The data were produced by immunoSEQ multiplex PCR, yet TCRdb's version contains in-frame clones alone and is incomplete. The profile shows 100,000 to 120,000 clones, about 94% of them singletons. This material consisted of peripheral blood, taken 28 days after the second AZD1222 dose. The receptors originated from an adult who received the AZD1222 COVID-19 vaccine. The conserved cysteine and the conserved F or W are not part of the CDR3 here. The order of the fields is J gene, V gene, clone size, CDR3 protein. Clone size appears in some rows only: once, few, many, or a class for an expanded clone.

J gene: TRBJ2-1
V gene: TRBV7-8
clone size: NA
CDR3 protein: ASSLNRNPPQF

J gene: TRBJ2-1
V gene: TRBV11-2
clone size: NA
CDR3 protein: ASSFSSYNEQF

J gene: TRBJ2-2
V gene: TRBV24-1
clone size: NA
CDR3 protein: ASRIGELF

J gene: TRBJ1-4
V gene: TRBV5-5
clone size: NA
CDR3 protein: ASSSSQGAGEKLF

J gene: TRBJ2-3
V gene: TRBV5-1
clone size: NA
CDR3 protein: ASSLATGERDTQY

J gene: TRBJ1-5
V gene: TRBV11-2
clone size: NA
CDR3 protein: ASSLEGRESQPQH

J gene: TRBJ1-2
V gene: TRBV5-5
clone size: NA
CDR3 protein: ASSAGQGDGYT

J gene: TRBJ1-1
V gene: TRBV2
clone size: NA
CDR3 protein: ASRSQLNTEAF

J gene: TRBJ1-1
V gene: TRBV23-1
clone size: once
CDR3 protein: ASSRRTGHVTNTEAF

J gene: TRBJ1-4
V gene: TRBV29-1
clone size: NA
CDR3 protein: SVAGTGDEKLF

J gene: TRBJ1-1
V gene: TRBV18
clone size: NA
CDR3 protein: ASSQTSLTAEAF

J gene: TRBJ1-1
V gene: TRBV27
clone size: NA
CDR3 protein: ASSRGSNTEAF

J gene: TRBJ1-4
V gene: TRBV27
clone size: NA
CDR3 protein: ASSFGADNEKLF

J gene: TRBJ2-2
V gene: TRBV27
clone size: NA
CDR3 protein: ASSQTGTTNTGELF

J gene: TRBJ1-1
V gene: TRBV5-1
clone size: NA
CDR3 protein: ASNDGGVETEAF